This T cell receptor (beta chain) derives from a study of blood T cell repertoires in COVID-19. About the study: Acute and convalescent COVID-19 samples came from the United States, Italy and Spain.

Repertoires were generated with immunoSEQ multiplex PCR, while TCRdb's copy carries only in-frame clones and drops some. The repertoire includes about 190,000 clones, 85% to 90% of them detected once, and 20% to 25% sits in the top ten. J lost 5 bases, V lost 4 bases, and 8 bases had no gene match. The CDR3 covers 14 residues. Germline V gene lookup returns CDR1 MDHEN and CDR2 SYDVKM. The clonotype comes from a woman between 40 and 55 years old in a cohort exposed to, infected with or recovered from COVID-19 (not recorded which). This chain uses TRBV28 with TRBJ2-7; 7 bases match TRBD2. The sequencing sample was made of PBMCs or T cells enriched from blood (not recorded which). CDR3 in amino acids: CASSYRGSWHEQYF. The CDR3 region has the DNA TGTGCCAGCAGTTATCGCGGGAGCTGGCACGAGCAGTACTTC.